A selection of T cell receptor beta chains follows, all from one sample in a study of shared clonotypes between healthy human individuals. TCRdb keeps only in-frame clones here, not all; method: immunoSEQ multiplex PCR. The profile shows some 2,400,000 clones, under 97% of them singletons. Sequencing used naive CD4+ T cells sorted from blood. The source of these receptors is a man aged 18 to 35 in good health. CDR3s include the opening cysteine and the closing phenylalanine or tryptophan. Rows may omit the clone size; those that give it use once, few, many or a size class.

clone_size j_call cdr3_length v_call cdr3_aa
NA TRBJ2-1 15 TRBV6-5 CASSYGGGRSNEQFF
NA TRBJ2-2 15 TRBV6-6 CASSYLAGNTGELFF
NA TRBJ1-5 13 TRBV10-3 CASAGAQPQPQHF
NA TRBJ2-5 14 TRBV6-4 CASRSGTGGETQYF
NA TRBJ1-4 14 TRBV5-8 CASSSRGLGEKLFF
NA TRBJ2-7 15 TRBV6-5 CASSPLAGGPGEQYF
NA TRBJ1-3 15 TRBV5-1 CASSLATGGGNTIYF
NA TRBJ1-5 15 TRBV5-1 CASSFSGANNQPQHF
NA TRBJ1-3 15 TRBV11-2 CASSWEGASGNTIYF
NA TRBJ2-3 12 TRBV7-2 CASSLALGTQYF
NA TRBJ1-1 13 TRBV2 CASRNRWNTEAFF
NA TRBJ2-7 14 TRBV5-1 CASSVEREVYEQYF
NA TRBJ2-3 12 TRBV10-3 CAISESSDTQYF
NA TRBJ1-1 13 TRBV6-1 CASRGNSNTEAFF
NA TRBJ1-3 15 TRBV5-4 CASSSGQGHGNTIYF
NA TRBJ2-3 14 TRBV5-4 CASSLGGYTDTQYF
once TRBJ2-5 15 TRBV11-3 CASSLGGRSEETQYF
NA TRBJ1-4 14 TRBV5-1 CASSQEGNNEKLFF
NA TRBJ1-2 14 TRBV2 CASTRGRGYYGYTF
NA TRBJ2-3 15 TRBV30 CAWSVQAGGPDTQYF
NA TRBJ1-1 16 TRBV5-1 CASSLDLINRDTEAFF
NA TRBJ1-5 17 TRBV30 CAWSAGTGLYSNQPQHF
NA TRBJ2-5 12 TRBV5-1 CASSLNFETQYF
NA TRBJ2-2 15 TRBV2 CASSPGSGSTGELFF
NA TRBJ2-3 15 TRBV27 CASSPPGVPTDTQYF
NA TRBJ1-3 15 TRBV7-2 CASSPGQLSGNTIYF
NA TRBJ2-1 14 TRBV7-9 CASSRTSGMIEQFF
NA TRBJ2-3 14 TRBV10-2 CASSRLGLGETQYF
NA TRBJ2-1 16 TRBV5-4 CASSPGLADSYNEQFF
NA TRBJ1-2 14 TRBV5-4 CASSERPPGYGYTF
NA TRBJ2-4 13 TRBV10-1 CASRAGTSGEVYF
NA TRBJ2-7 16 TRBV5-1 CASSLAGGLSSYEQYF
NA TRBJ2-3 12 TRBV7-2 CASSVLGSTQYF
NA TRBJ2-3 11 TRBV29-1 CSAQPKDTQYF
NA TRBJ2-7 13 TRBV18 CASSETGGYEQYF
once TRBJ1-3 18 TRBV11-2 CASSPGWLIGISGNTIYF
NA TRBJ1-2 17 TRBV4-1 CASSQSYSGGALRGYTF
NA TRBJ2-5 13 TRBV7-2 CASSSGPGETQYF
NA TRBJ2-7 13 TRBV7-2 CASSRPGIYEQYF
NA TRBJ1-1 16 TRBV5-1 CASSLEGPTRTHEAFF
few TRBJ1-5 12 TRBV28 CASSLYGQPQHF
NA TRBJ2-3 14 TRBV19 CASSITGTADTQYF
once TRBJ2-5 16 TRBV9 CASSVGPPGQQETQYF
NA TRBJ2-7 15 TRBV6-5 CASKGSGQVGYEQYF
NA TRBJ2-7 14 TRBV6-1 CASTDRGGSYEQYF
NA TRBJ2-7 14 TRBV6-5 CASSYSERTYEQYF
NA TRBJ2-7 14 TRBV7-2 CASSLRPGDYEQYF
NA TRBJ2-7 14 TRBV6-5 CASSYRGQTYEQYF
NA TRBJ2-5 13 TRBV5-1 CASSLGGWETQYF
NA TRBJ2-1 18 TRBV14 CASSRMLAGGSPYNEQFF
NA TRBJ1-2 14 TRBV5-1 CASSLDPGSYGYTF
NA TRBJ1-6 13 TRBV6-5 CASSKGLFSPLHF
NA TRBJ1-2 14 TRBV6-1 CASKEDRANYGYTF
few TRBJ1-2 14 TRBV28 CASSPPGQGPGYTF
NA TRBJ2-2 16 TRBV18 CASSPFGIPNTGELFF